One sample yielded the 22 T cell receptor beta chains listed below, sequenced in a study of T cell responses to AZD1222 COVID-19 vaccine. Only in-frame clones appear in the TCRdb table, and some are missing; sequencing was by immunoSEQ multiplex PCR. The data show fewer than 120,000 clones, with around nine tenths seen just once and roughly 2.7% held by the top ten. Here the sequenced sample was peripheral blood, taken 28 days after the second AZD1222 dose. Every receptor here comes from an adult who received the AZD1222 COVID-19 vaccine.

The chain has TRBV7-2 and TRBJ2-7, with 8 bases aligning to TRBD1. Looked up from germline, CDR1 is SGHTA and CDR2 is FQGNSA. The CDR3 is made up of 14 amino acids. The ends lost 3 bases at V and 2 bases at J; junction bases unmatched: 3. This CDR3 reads CASSFRTGTYEQYF. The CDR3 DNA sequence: TGTGCCAGCAGCTTCCGGACAGGGACCTACGAGCAGTACTTC.

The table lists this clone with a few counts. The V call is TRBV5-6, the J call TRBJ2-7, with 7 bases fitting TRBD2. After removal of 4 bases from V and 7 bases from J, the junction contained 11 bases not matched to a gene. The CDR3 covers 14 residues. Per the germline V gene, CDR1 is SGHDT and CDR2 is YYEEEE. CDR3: CASSPSLGGGEQYF. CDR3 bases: TGTGCCAGCAGCCCCTCACTGGGGGGAGGGGAGCAGTACTTC.

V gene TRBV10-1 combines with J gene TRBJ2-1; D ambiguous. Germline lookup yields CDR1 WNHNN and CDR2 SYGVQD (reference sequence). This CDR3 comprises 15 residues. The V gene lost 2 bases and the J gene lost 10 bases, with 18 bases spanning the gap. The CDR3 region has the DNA TGCGCCAGCAGTGAGGATGGCACCCCCCGCGGCGAGCAGTTCTTC. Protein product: CASSEDGTPRGEQFF.

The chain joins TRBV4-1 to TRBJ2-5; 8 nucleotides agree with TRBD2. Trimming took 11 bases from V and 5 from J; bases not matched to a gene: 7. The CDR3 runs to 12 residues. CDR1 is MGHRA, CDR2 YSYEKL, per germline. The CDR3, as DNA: TGCGCCTCCCAAGGCGGGGGGGAGACCCAGTACTTC. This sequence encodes CASQGGGETQYF.

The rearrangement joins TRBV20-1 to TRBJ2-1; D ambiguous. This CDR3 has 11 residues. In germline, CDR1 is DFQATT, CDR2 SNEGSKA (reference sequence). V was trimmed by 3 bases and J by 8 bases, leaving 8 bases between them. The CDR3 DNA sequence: TGCAGTGCTAGGGCGGTAGATGAGCAGTTCTTC. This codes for CSARAVDEQFF.

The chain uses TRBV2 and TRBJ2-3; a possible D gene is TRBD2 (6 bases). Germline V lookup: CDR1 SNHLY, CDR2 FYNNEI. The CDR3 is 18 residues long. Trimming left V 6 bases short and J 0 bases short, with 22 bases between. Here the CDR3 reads CASSPNPFAGRSTDTQYF. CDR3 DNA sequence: TGTGCCAGCAGCCCCAATCCCTTTGCGGGGCGAAGCACAGATACGCAGTATTTT.

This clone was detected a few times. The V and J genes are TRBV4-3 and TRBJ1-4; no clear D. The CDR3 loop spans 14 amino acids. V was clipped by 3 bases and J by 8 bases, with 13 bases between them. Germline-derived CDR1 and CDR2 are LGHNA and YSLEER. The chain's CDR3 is CASSQNQAVEKLFF. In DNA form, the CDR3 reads TGCGCCAGCAGCCAGAACCAAGCGGTAGAAAAACTGTTTTTT.

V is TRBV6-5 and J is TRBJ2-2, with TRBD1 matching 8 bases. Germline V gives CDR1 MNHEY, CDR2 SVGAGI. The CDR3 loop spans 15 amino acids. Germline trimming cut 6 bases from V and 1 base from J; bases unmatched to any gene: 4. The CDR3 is CASSSGTGNTGELFF. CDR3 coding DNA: TGTGCCAGCAGCTCCGGGACAGGGAACACCGGGGAGCTGTTTTTT.

CDR3 coding DNA: TGCGCCAGCAGCTTACAGGGGATAGGCGAGCAGTACTTC. Its protein is CASSLQGIGEQYF. The chain recombines TRBV5-1 with TRBJ2-7; 7 bases match TRBD1. Trimming removed 2 bases from V and 6 bases from J; junction bases left unmatched: 5. CDR3 size: 13 residues. Germline CDR1 SGHRS, CDR2 YFSETQ.

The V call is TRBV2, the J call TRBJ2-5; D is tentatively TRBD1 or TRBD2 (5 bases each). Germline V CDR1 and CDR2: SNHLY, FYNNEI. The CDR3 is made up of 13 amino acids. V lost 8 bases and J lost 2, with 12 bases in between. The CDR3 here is CASRGDGQETQYF. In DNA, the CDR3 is TGTGCCAGCCGAGGGGACGGGCAAGAGACCCAGTACTTC.

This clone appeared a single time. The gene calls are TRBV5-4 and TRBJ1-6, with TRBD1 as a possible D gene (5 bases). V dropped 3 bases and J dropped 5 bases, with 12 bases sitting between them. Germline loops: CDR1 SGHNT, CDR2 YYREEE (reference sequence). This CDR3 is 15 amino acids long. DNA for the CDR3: TGTGCCAGCAGCTCCGCAGGGCAGAATAATTCACCCCTCCACTTT. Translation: CASSSAGQNNSPLHF.

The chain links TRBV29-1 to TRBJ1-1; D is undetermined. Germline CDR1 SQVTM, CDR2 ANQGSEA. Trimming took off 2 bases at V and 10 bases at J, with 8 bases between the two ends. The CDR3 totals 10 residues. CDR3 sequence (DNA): TGCAGCGTTGAATCGGTAGGAGCTTTCTTT. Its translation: CSVESVGAFF.

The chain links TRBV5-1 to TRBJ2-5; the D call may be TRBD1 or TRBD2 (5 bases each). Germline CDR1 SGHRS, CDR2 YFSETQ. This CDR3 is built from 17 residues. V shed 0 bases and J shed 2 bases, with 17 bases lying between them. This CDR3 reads CASSLAGTPGRQETQYF. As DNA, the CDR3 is TGCGCCAGCAGCTTGGCCGGGACCCCTGGTAGGCAAGAGACCCAGTACTTC.

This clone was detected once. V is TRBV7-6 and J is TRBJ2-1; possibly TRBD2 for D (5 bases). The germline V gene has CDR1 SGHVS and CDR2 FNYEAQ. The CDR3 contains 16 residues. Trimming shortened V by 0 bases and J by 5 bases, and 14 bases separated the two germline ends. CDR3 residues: CASSLAPGIANNEQFF. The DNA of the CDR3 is TGTGCCAGCAGCTTAGCGCCCGGGATCGCAAACAATGAGCAGTTCTTC.

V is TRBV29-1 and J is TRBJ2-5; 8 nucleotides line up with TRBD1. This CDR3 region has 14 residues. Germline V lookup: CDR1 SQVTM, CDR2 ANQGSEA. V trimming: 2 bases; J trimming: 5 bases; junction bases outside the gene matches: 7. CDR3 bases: TGCAGCGTTGAAAGGGCAGGGGGCGGGGAGACCCAGTACTTC. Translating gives CSVERAGGGETQYF.

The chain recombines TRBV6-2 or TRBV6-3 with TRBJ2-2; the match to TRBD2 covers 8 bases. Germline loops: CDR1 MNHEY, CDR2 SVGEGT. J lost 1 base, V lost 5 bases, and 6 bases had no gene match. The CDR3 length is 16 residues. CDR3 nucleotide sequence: TGTGCCAGCAGTCCCGCCGGGGGGGGGAACACCGGGGAGCTGTTTTTT. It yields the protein CASSPAGGGNTGELFF.

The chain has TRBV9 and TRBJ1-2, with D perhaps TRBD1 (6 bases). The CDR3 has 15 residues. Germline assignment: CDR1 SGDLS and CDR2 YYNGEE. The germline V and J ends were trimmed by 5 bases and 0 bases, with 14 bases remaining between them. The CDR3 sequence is CASSGPRGANYGYTF. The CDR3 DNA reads TGTGCCAGCAGTGGCCCCAGGGGAGCTAACTATGGCTACACCTTC.

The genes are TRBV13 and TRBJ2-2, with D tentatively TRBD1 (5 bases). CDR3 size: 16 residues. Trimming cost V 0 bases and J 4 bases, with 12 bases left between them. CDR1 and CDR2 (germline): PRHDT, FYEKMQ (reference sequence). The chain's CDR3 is CASSLGLGHRTGELFF. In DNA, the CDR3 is TGTGCCAGCAGCTTAGGCCTCGGACACCGCACCGGGGAGCTGTTTTTT.

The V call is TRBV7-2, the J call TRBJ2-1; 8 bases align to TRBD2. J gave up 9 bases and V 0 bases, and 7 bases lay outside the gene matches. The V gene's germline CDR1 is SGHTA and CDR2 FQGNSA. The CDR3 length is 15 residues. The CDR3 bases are TGTGCCAGCAGCTTAGCGCCGGGGGGGCCTGGTGAGCAGTTCTTC. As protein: CASSLAPGGPGEQFF.

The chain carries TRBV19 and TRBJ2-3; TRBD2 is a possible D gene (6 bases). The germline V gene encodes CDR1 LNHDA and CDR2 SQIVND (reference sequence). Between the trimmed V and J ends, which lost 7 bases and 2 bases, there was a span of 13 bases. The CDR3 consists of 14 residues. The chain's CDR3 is CASNPGGTTDTQYF. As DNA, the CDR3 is TGTGCCAGTAACCCCGGGGGAACCACAGATACGCAGTATTTT.

Here the CDR3 DNA reads TGCGCCAGCAGCTTGGACTTTTCGTACACAGATACGCAGTATTTT. Translation: CASSLDFSYTDTQYF. The gene calls are TRBV5-1 and TRBJ2-3; D unclear. V was shortened by 0 bases and J by 2 bases, with 10 bases between the two germline ends. This CDR3 is built from 15 residues. The germline V gene encodes CDR1 SGHRS and CDR2 YFSETQ. The full variable domain, in which reference TRBV5-1 and TRBJ2-3 provide the parts outside the CDR3, is KAGVTQTPRYLIKTRGQQVTLSCSPISGHRSVSWYQQTPGQGLQFLFEYFSETQRNKGNFPGRFSGRQFSNSRSEMNVSTLELGDSALYLCASSLDFSYTDTQYFGPGTRLTVL.

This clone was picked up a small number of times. CDR3 nucleotides: TGCGCCAGCAGCCAGGCCGGACAGGGTCGGCAGCCCCAGCATTTT. This sequence encodes CASSQAGQGRQPQHF. V is TRBV4-3 and J is TRBJ1-5, with 8 bases matching TRBD1. The V gene's germline CDR1 is LGHNA and CDR2 YSLEER. The V and J ends lost 3 bases and 7 bases, in that order; junction bases with no gene match: 8. The CDR3 is 15 residues long.